These 7 T cell receptor beta chains were sequenced from one sample in a study of blood T cell repertoires in COVID-19. The repertoire was sequenced with immunoSEQ multiplex PCR; TCRdb's copy has only in-frame clones and lacks some. This table holds some 500,000 clones, roughly nine tenths found once. Sequenced input: peripheral blood. These receptors came from a woman aged 50 to 65 with COVID-19, enrolled during active disease.

CDR3 protein: CASSYSDRGGLFF. The DNA for the CDR3 is TGTGCCAGCAGTTACTCGGATCGAGGGGGACTGTTTTTT. The gene calls are TRBV12-3 or TRBV12-4 and TRBJ1-4, with a tentative D call TRBD1 (6 bases). The CDR3 sequence is 13 residues long. The V end was cut by 4 bases, the J end by 13 bases, with 16 bases between.

This chain links TRBV10-3 with TRBJ2-7, with D perhaps matching TRBD2 (5 bases). Trimming took 3 bases from V and 7 from J, leaving 16 bases between them. The germline CDR1 and CDR2 sequences are ENHRY and SYGVKD. This CDR3 is built from 14 residues. The CDR3 is CAISEIPSPGEQYF. CDR3 nucleotide sequence: TGTGCCATCAGTGAAATCCCCTCGCCGGGGGAGCAGTACTTC.

As concerns this clone: Other DNA sequences from this sample encode an identical CDR3 as well. J is TRBJ1-1 and V is TRBV6-4; 7 positions agree with TRBD1. J lost 4 bases, V lost 4 bases, and 6 bases had no gene match. CDR1 and CDR2 from the germline V gene are MRHNA and SNTAGT. This CDR3 has 14 amino acids. CDR3 residues: CASSARTGGTEAFF. CDR3 coding DNA: TGTGCCAGCAGTGCCAGGACAGGAGGCACTGAAGCTTTCTTT.

This clone was counted a single time. This chain links TRBV24-1 with TRBJ2-5, with TRBD2 as a possible D gene (5 bases). V was clipped by 3 bases and J by 1 base, with 14 bases between them. The length of the CDR3 is 16 residues. Germline V gene sequence: CDR1 KGHDR, CDR2 SFDVKD. CDR3 nucleotides: TGTGCCACCAGTGATGCCGGGGTAGGGTCCCAAGAGACCCAGTACTTC. Its protein is CATSDAGVGSQETQYF.

The chain links TRBV5-1 to TRBJ2-7; 9 bases match TRBD2. This CDR3 comprises 15 residues. V dropped 4 bases and J dropped 0; count of bases not matched to a gene: 5. CDR1 and CDR2 (germline): SGHRS, YFSETQ. The CDR3 bases are TGCGCCAGCAGCGAGGGACTAGCTTACTCCTACGAGCAGTACTTC. As protein: CASSEGLAYSYEQYF.

The chain couples TRBV15 to TRBJ1-5, with D perhaps matching TRBD1 (6 bases). This CDR3 has 16 residues. V lost 5 bases to trimming and J lost 6 bases, with 20 bases between them. Germline V CDR1 and CDR2: LNHNV, YYDKDF (reference sequence). The CDR3 nucleotides are TGTGCCACCAGCTCTCCAAGGACAGAGGCCGGTCAGCCCCAGCATTTT. Amino acids: CATSSPRTEAGQPQHF.

The chain links TRBV25-1 to TRBJ1-1; 8 bases match TRBD1. V dropped 7 bases and J dropped 4; count of bases not matched to a gene: 11. Germline V gene data show CDR1 as MGHDK and CDR2 as SYGVNS. The CDR3 sequence is 15 residues long. CDR3 bases: TGTGCCAGCACTACCGTGACAGGGGTTCGCACTGAAGCTTTCTTT. It translates to CASTTVTGVRTEAFF. Using reference TRBV25-1 and TRBJ1-1 for the parts outside the CDR3, the full variable domain is EADIYQTPRYLVIGTGKKITLECSQTMGHDKMYWYQQDPGMELHLIHYSYGVNSTEKGDLSSESTVSRIRTEHFPLTLESARPSHTSQYLCASTTVTGVRTEAFFGQGTRLTVV.